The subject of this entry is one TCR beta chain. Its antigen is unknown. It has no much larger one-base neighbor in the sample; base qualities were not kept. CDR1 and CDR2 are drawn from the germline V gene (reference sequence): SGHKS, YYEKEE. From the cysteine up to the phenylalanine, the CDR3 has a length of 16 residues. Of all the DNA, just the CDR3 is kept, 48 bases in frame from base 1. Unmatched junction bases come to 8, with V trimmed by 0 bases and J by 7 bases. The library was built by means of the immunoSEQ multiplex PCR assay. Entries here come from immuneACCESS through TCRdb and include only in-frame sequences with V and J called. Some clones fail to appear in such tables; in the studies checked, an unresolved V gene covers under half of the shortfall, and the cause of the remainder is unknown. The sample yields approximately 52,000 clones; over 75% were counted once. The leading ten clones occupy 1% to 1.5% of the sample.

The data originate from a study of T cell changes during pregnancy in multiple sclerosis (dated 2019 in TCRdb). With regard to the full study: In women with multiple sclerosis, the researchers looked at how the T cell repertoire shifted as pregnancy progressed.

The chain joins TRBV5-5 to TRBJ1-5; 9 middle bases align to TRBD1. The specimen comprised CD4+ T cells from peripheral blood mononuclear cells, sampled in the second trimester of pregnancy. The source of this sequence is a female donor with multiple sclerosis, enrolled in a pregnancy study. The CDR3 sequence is CASSLVWTGDRQPQHF. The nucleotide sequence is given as TGTGCCAGCAGCTTGGTATGGACAGGGGATCGCCAGCCCCAGCATTTT.